Listed here are 5 T cell receptor beta chains from one sample, sequenced in a study of T cell responses to AZD1222 COVID-19 vaccine. This table comes from immunoSEQ multiplex PCR, and its TCRdb copy is limited to in-frame clones, with some not included. Of fewer than 150,000 clones listed, about 90% were seen once; the top ten hold approximately 9.3%. This specimen consisted of peripheral blood, obtained on day 0 of AZD1222 vaccination. Receptors originate from an adult in good health.

This chain links TRBV12-3 or TRBV12-4 with TRBJ2-1, with D unclear. The ends were cut back, 6 bases at V and 3 bases at J, with 9 bases in the middle. This CDR3 comprises 13 residues. The CDR3 reads CASRAAGYNEQFF. CDR3 DNA sequence: TGTGCCAGCAGGGCCGCAGGCTACAATGAGCAGTTCTTC.

The chain joins TRBV3-1 (or the pseudogene TRBV3-2) to TRBJ2-5, with 13 bases lining up with TRBD2. The CDR3 runs 15 residues. V dropped 3 bases and J dropped 5; count of bases not matched to a gene: 3. CDR1 and CDR2 from the germline V gene are LGHDT and YNNKEL (reference sequence). CDR3 amino acids: CASSQGTSGEETQYF. Here the CDR3 DNA reads TGTGCCAGCAGCCAGGGGACTAGCGGGGAGGAGACCCAGTACTTC.

The chain has TRBV3-1 (or the pseudogene TRBV3-2) and TRBJ1-4, with 8 bases that match TRBD1. Germline values: CDR1 LGHDT, CDR2 YNNKEL (reference sequence). The CDR3 contains 15 residues. After removal of 4 bases from V and 7 bases from J, the junction contained 8 bases not matched to a gene. As DNA, the CDR3 is TGTGCCAGCAGCCTCCGGACAGGGTCGGGTGAAAAACTGTTTTTT. Translated: CASSLRTGSGEKLFF.

This chain uses TRBV5-1 with TRBJ2-7, with 9 bases fitting TRBD2. Trimming cost V 0 bases and J 5 bases; bases outside gene matches: 6. This CDR3 comprises 15 residues. Germline CDR1 is SGHRS and CDR2 is YFSETQ. DNA of the CDR3: TGCGCCAGCAGCTTGGTCCTAGCGGGACGGAACGAGCAGTACTTC. Translation: CASSLVLAGRNEQYF.

The rearrangement joins TRBV11-3 to TRBJ2-7, with a possible D match to TRBD1 (5 bases). The length of the CDR3 is 14 residues. V dropped 4 bases and J dropped 6 bases, with 16 bases sitting between them. Germline CDR1 is SGHNT and CDR2 is YENEEA. The CDR3 region has the DNA TGTGCCAGCAGCTATAGGACACCCGGTTTCGAGCAGTACTTC. Translating it yields CASSYRTPGFEQYF.